This paragraph covers one T cell receptor (beta chain) sequence. Its specificity is not known. The entry originates in a study of cytomegalovirus exposure and HLA in healthy donors. Study details: An analysis done earlier identified fewer than 140 million unique TCR beta sequences from around 180 million T cells.

The CDR3 covers 15 residues. Trimming left V 0 bases short and J 6 bases short, with 16 bases between. The germline V gene has CDR1 SGHDT and CDR2 YYEEEE. Study results and limitations: An Asian-associated ancestry cluster reportedly showed fewer N-insertions than the roughly 700-donor mean in a later analysis.

In the PCR, 60 Vbeta and 13 Jbeta primers were used. The table came from immunoSEQ multiplex PCR; TCRdb's copy has only in-frame clones and leaves some out. The data hold about 140,000 clones, with around 82% observed a single time. Material: PBMCs. The chain links TRBV5-6 to TRBJ2-7; TRBD1 is a possible D gene (5 bases). This TCR was recovered from a middle-aged man in good health and CMV-seronegative. CDR3 region: CASSLAKVRAREQYF. In DNA, the CDR3 is TGTGCCAGCAGCTTGGCCAAAGTCAGGGCACGCGAGCAGTACTTC.